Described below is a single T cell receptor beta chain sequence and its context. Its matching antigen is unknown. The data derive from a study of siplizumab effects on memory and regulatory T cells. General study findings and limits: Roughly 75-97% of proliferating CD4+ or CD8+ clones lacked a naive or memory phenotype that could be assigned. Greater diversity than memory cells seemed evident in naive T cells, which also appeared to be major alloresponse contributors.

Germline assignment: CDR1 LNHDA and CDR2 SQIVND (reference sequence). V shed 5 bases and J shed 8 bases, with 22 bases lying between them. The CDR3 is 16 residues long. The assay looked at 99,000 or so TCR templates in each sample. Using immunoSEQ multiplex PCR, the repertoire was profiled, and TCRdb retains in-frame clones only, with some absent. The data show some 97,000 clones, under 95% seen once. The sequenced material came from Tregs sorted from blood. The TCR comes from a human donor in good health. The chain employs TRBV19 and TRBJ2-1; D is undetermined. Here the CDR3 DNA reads TGTGCCAGTAGTGCACTTCAGGTCTTCTTTGTCGATGAGCAGTTCTTC. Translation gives CASSALQVFFVDEQFF.